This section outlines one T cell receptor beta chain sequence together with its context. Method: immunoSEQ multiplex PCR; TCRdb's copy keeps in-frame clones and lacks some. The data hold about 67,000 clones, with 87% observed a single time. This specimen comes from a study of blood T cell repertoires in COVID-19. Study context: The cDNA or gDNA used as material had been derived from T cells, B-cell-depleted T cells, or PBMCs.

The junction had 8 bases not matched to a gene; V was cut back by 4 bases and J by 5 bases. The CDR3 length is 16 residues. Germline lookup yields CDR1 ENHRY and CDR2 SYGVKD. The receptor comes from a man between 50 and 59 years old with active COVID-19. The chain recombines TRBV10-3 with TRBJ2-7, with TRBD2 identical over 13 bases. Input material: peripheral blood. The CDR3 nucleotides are TGTGCCATCAGTGTGGGACTAGCGGGATCTAACGACGAGCAGTACTTC. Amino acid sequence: CAISVGLAGSNDEQYF.